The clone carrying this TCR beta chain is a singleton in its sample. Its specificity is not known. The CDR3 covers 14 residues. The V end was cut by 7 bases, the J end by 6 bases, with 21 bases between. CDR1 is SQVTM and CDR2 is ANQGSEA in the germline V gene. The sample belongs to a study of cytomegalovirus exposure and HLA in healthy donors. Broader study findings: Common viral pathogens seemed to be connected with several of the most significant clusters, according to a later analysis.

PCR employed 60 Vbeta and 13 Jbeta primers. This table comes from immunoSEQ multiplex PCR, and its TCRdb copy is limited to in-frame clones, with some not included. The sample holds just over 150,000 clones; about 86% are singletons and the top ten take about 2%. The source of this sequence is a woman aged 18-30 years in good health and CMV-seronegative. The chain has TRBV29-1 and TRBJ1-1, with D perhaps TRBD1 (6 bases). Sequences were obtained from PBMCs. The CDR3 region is CSARGLGARSEAFF. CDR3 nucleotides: TGCAGCGCCCGAGGATTGGGGGCGCGGTCTGAAGCTTTCTTT.